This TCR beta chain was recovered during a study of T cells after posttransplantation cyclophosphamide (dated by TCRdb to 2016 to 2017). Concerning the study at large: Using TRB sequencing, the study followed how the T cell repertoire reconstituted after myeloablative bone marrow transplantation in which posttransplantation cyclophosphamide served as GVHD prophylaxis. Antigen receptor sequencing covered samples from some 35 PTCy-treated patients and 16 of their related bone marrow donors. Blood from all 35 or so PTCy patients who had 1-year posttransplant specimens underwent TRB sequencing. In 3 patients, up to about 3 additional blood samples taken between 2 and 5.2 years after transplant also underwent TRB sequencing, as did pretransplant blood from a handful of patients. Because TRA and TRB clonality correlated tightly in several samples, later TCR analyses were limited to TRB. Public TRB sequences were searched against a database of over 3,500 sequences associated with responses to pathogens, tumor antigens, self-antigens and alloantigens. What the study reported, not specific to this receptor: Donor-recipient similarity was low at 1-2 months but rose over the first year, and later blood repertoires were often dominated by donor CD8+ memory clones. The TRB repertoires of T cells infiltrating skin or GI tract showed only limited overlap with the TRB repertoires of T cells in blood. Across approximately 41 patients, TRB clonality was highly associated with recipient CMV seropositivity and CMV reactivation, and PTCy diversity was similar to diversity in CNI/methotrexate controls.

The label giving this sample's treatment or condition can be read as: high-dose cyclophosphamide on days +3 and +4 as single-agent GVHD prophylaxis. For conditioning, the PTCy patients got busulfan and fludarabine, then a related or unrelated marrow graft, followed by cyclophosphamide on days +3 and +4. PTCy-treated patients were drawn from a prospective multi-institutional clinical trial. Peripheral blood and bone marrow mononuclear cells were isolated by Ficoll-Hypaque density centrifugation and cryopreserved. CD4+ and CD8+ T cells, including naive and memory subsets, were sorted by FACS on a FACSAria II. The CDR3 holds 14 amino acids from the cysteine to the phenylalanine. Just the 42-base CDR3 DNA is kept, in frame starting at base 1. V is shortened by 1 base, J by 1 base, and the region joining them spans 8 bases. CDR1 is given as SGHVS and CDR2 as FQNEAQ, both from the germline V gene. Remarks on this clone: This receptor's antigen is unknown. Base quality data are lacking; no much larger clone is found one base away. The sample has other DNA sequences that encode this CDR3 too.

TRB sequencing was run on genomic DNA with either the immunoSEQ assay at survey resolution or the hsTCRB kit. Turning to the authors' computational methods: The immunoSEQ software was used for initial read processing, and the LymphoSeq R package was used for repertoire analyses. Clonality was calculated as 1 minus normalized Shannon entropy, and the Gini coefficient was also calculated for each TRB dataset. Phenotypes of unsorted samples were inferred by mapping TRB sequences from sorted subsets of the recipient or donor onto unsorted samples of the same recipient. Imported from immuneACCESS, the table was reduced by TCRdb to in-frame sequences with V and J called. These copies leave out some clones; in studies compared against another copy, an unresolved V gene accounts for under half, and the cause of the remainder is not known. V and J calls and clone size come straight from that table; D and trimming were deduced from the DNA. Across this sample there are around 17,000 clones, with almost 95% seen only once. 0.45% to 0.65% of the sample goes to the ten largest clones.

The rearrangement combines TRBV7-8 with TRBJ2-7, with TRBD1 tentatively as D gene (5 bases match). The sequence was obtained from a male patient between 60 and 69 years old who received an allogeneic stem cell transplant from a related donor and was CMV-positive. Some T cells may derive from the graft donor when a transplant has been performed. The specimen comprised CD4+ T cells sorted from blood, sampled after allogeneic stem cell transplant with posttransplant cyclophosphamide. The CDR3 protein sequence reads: CASSLVAGSYEQYF. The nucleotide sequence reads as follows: TGTGCCAGCAGCTTAGTGGCAGGGTCCTACGAGCAGTACTTC.